This TCR beta chain was observed in a study of OX40 agonist ivuxolimab in advanced cancers. Whole-study findings and limits: Antigens targeted by the expanded peripheral T cells were not determined.

V was trimmed by 5 bases and J by 5 bases, leaving 16 bases between them. This CDR3 spans 14 amino acids. Germline V gives CDR1 SGHDT, CDR2 YYEEEE. Generated by immunoSEQ multiplex PCR, the TCRdb table keeps only in-frame clones and is missing some. The repertoire includes tens of thousands of clones, 80% to 90% of them detected once, and approximately 2.5% sits in the top ten. With respect to this clone: No antigen is known for it.

The source was CD4+ or CD8+ T cells sorted from blood, collected in a trial of the OX40 agonist ivuxolimab. The TCR was taken from an adult with an advanced solid tumor such as melanoma, head and neck, liver or kidney cancer. The gene calls are TRBV5-6 and TRBJ2-5, with D possibly being TRBD2 (5 bases). The DNA for the CDR3 is TGTGCCAGCAGGGATCTTGCGGGTGGGGAGACCCAGTACTTC. Translation: CASRDLAGGETQYF.